This T cell receptor beta chain was recorded in a study of T cells in Graves' hyperthyroidism and ophthalmopathy. In this sample, this clonotype turned up many times. Antigen unknown. What was amplified from RNA transcripts were TCR beta CDR3 regions. The HTBI primer set drove a first-round RT-PCR of the TCR CDR3. MiXCR, run by TCRdb on the multiplex PCR reads, gives a single entry per CDR3 protein. The table lists roughly 290,000 distinct CDR3 sequences, more than 10% of them singletons. Aged 18 to 65, the patients had hyperthyroidism that was newly diagnosed and had lasted under 2 months. The study excluded patients with uncontrolled infection, other autoimmune disease, pregnancy or lactation. Around 10 ml fresh peripheral blood yielded the PBMCs. CDR3 size: 17 residues. CDR1 is SGHTA, CDR2 FQGNSA, per germline. The V and J ends lost 5 bases and 4 bases, in that order; junction bases with no gene match: 12.

Study results and limitations: Most clonotypes that expanded in the thyroid above 0.001 also showed up in blood.

Sequencing input: blood. The chain combines TRBV7-2 with TRBJ2-7; TRBD2 agrees at 12 bases. The clonotype originates from a young woman with Graves' hyperthyroidism that later progressed to Graves' ophthalmopathy. CDR3 loop: CASSQTALAGGRYEQYF. In DNA form, the CDR3 reads TGTGCCAGCAGCCAAACTGCCCTAGCGGGAGGGCGTTACGAGCAGTACTTC. The entire variable domain, with the rest obtained from reference TRBV7-2 and TRBJ2-7, is as follows: GAGVSQSPSNKVTEKGKDVELRCDPISGHTALYWYRQSLGQGLEFLIYFQGNSAPDKSGLPSDRFSAERTGGSVSTLTIQRTQQEDSAVYLCASSQTALAGGRYEQYFGPGTRLTVT.